The text below deals with one TCR beta chain. Losses at the gene ends were 3 bases for V and 7 bases for J; bases not matched to a gene: 1. Germline V CDR1 and CDR2: KGHSH, LQKENI. This CDR3 has 14 amino acids. As handled by the study authors: Reference gene primer amplification gave nucleated cell count estimates. Profiled with immunoSEQ multiplex PCR; TCRdb holds only in-frame clones, not every one. That table supplies the V and J calls and clone size; D and trimming were determined from the DNA. The sample has roughly 160,000 clones; 90% to 95% are singletons. The data belong to a study of blood T cell repertoires in COVID-19. Study overall: From the United States, Italy and Spain came samples of acute and convalescent COVID-19. Sources were T cells, B-cell-depleted T cells, or PBMCs; the material itself was cDNA or gDNA.

The sequencing input was peripheral blood. This TCR came from a man in his fifties with acute or convalescent COVID-19. The chain links TRBV18 to TRBJ2-7; 15 bases agree with TRBD2. The CDR3 bases are TGTGCCAGCTCACCGGGGACTAGCGGGAGGGAGCAGTACTTC. Its translation: CASSPGTSGREQYF.